This entry concerns a single TCR beta chain. These data belong to a study of glioma-infiltrating T cells after dendritic cell vaccination. Study in general: Patients had newly diagnosed or recurrent glioblastoma and received dendritic cell vaccines.

Measured with immunoSEQ multiplex PCR; TCRdb has only the in-frame clones, and not every one. The sample has just under 85,000 clones; 70% to 90% are singletons. The CDR3 loop spans 14 amino acids. Trimming took 0 bases from V and 10 from J, leaving 10 bases between them. CDR1 and CDR2 from the germline V gene are SGHDN and FVKESK. This clonotype was sampled from a human donor with glioblastoma. V and J are TRBV14 and TRBJ1-6; TRBD1 might be the D (5 bases). The source was blood, collected before dendritic cell vaccination. CDR3 nucleotides: TGTGCCAGCAGCCAAGAGGTAGCAGGGTCACCCCTCCACTTT. Translation: CASSQEVAGSPLHF.